The 12 T cell receptor beta chains presented below share a single source sample, sequenced in a study of human T cells and chemical hapten exposure. Time point meaning: patch test 2, 6 weeks after DPC sensitization. Treatment given: therapeutic diphenylcyclopropenone sensitization with weekly scalp DPC. A single record per CDR3 protein comes from TCRdb applying MiXCR to the RACE reads. The sample records fewer than 100,000 distinct CDR3 sequences, 7% to 10% being singletons. The sample in question was whole blood, obtained in connection with sensitization to the hapten diphenylcyclopropenone (DPC). These receptors were collected from a middle-aged woman with alopecia areata. Some clones in this sample may be carry-over from other donors' samples.

This clonotype occurred a few times. The rearrangement links TRBV5-4 to TRBJ2-2; 10 bases agree with TRBD1. V trimming: 4 bases; J trimming: 2 bases; junction bases outside the gene matches: 5. CDR3 size: 16 residues. CDR1 is SGHNT and CDR2 is YYREEE in the germline V gene (reference sequence). This chain's CDR3 is CASSQGTGVNTGELFF. The CDR3 region has the DNA TGTGCCAGCAGCCAAGGGACAGGGGTCAACACCGGGGAGCTGTTTTTT.

Only a few counts were recorded for this clonotype. V is TRBV3-1 and J is TRBJ2-3; D unclear. The CDR3 consists of 15 residues. Trimming left V 3 bases short and J 2 bases short, with 12 bases between. CDR1 is LGHDT and CDR2 is YNNKEL in the germline V gene (reference sequence). The CDR3 coding sequence is TGTGCCAGCAGCCAGCACCAAGATCCCACAGATACGCAGTATTTT. As protein: CASSQHQDPTDTQYF.

The table lists this clonotype with a few counts. V gene TRBV29-1 combines with J gene TRBJ2-1; D possibly uses TRBD1 or TRBD2 (7 bases each). V was cut by 3 bases and J by 6 bases, with 15 bases left in between. Per the germline V gene, CDR1 is SQVTM and CDR2 is ANQGSEA. The CDR3 has 14 residues. The CDR3 is CSVDPGGGFNEQFF. CDR3 nucleotides: TGCAGCGTTGACCCAGGGGGAGGGTTCAATGAGCAGTTCTTC.

On this clonotype itself: Because the CDR3 is missing its conserved closing phenylalanine or tryptophan, this is likely a read error. The limits of the CDR3 on the DNA are not certain, so only TCRdb's listed CDR3 is given. The V call is TRBV6-4, the J call TRBJ1-4. The CDR3 length equals 8 residues, ends included. Germline values: CDR1 MRHNA, CDR2 SNTAGT. This CDR3 is CASSPGPV.

This clonotype was counted only a few times. This sequence joins TRBV6-6 and TRBJ2-3; the D is unclear. This CDR3 is 12 amino acids long. V lost 7 bases to trimming and J lost 5 bases, with 10 bases between them. Per germline, CDR1 MNHNY and CDR2 SVGAGI (reference sequence). DNA of the CDR3: TGTGCCAGCACCCTGGTGGAAGATACGCAGTATTTT. This translates into CASTLVEDTQYF.

Many counts were recorded for this clonotype. The V and J genes are TRBV30 and TRBJ2-7; 12 positions agree with TRBD2. V gave up 1 base and J gave up 2 bases; unmatched junction bases: 9. The germline gives CDR1 GTSNPN, CDR2 SVGIG (reference sequence). This CDR3 has 17 amino acids. The CDR3 coding sequence is TGTGCCTGGAGTGAGGATCCTCTAGCGGGAGGGCCCTACGAGCAGTACTTC. This codes for CAWSEDPLAGGPYEQYF.

The table lists this clonotype with a few counts. The chain employs TRBV30 and TRBJ2-3; 9 bases align to TRBD1. V trimming: 0 bases; J trimming: 7 bases; junction bases outside the gene matches: 2. CDR1 is GTSNPN and CDR2 is SVGIG in the germline V gene (reference sequence). This CDR3 has 13 residues. The CDR3 nucleotides are TGTGCCTGGAGTGTACAGGGGGCGAATACGCAGTATTTT. It is translated as CAWSVQGANTQYF.

This clonotype was seen many times. The chain is built from TRBV28 and TRBJ2-7, with unresolved D. The CDR3 spans 12 residues. The V end was cut by 3 bases, the J end by 4 bases, with 7 bases between. CDR1 MDHEN and CDR2 SYDVKM come from the germline V gene. CDR3 residues: CASSFSRYEQYF. In DNA, the CDR3 is TGTGCCAGCAGTTTTTCGAGATACGAGCAGTACTTC.

The chain uses TRBV3-1 and TRBJ2-3; 11 bases line up with TRBD2. The CDR3 length is 15 residues. Per the germline V gene, CDR1 is LGHDT and CDR2 is YNNKEL (reference sequence). V trimming: 3 bases; J trimming: 2 bases; junction bases outside the gene matches: 1. The CDR3 DNA reads TGTGCCAGCAGCCAGGGACTAGCGGACACAGATACGCAGTATTTT. This translates into CASSQGLADTDTQYF.

The chain has TRBV7-2 and TRBJ2-1; D not certain. V lost 5 bases, J lost 4 bases, and 6 bases lay in between. CDR3 length: 12 residues. Germline CDR1 reads SGHTA; CDR2 reads FQGNSA. The CDR3 DNA is TGTGCCAGCAGCGTCTTATACAATGAGCAGTTCTTC. It specifies CASSVLYNEQFF.

The CDR3 reads CASSLMVPGANVLTF. The CDR3, as DNA: TGTGCCAGCAGCTTGATGGTCCCTGGGGCCAACGTCCTGACTTTC. The chain recombines TRBV5-5 with TRBJ2-6, with D uncertain. The CDR3 loop spans 15 amino acids. V was shortened by 1 base and J by 2 bases, with 7 bases between the two germline ends. Germline CDR1 and CDR2: SGHKS and YYEKEE (reference sequence).

This clonotype was observed at least ten times. The chain has TRBV4-2 and TRBJ2-7; D gene ambiguous. Per the germline V gene, CDR1 is LGHNA and CDR2 is YNFKEQ. This CDR3 spans 14 amino acids. The ends were cut back, 4 bases at V and 0 bases at J, with 10 bases in the middle. CDR3 nucleotides: TGTGCCAGCAGCCGCGGTACGGCCTCCTACGAGCAGTACTTC. It specifies CASSRGTASYEQYF.